The 2 T cell receptor beta chains below were found in one sample sequenced in a study of OX40 agonist ivuxolimab in advanced cancers. Method: immunoSEQ multiplex PCR; TCRdb's copy keeps in-frame clones and lacks some. This table holds about 20,000 clones, about 86% found once. The source material was CD4+ or CD8+ T cells sorted from blood, sampled in a trial of the OX40 agonist ivuxolimab. The receptors here all came from an adult with an advanced solid tumor such as melanoma, head and neck, liver or kidney cancer.

This chain joins TRBV5-1 and TRBJ2-7; D gene ambiguous. With 3 bases removed from V and 3 bases from J, the gap between germline ends came to 7 bases. CDR1 SGHRS and CDR2 YFSETQ come from the germline V gene. The CDR3 spans 12 residues. CDR3 loop: CASSSVSYEQYF. CDR3 coding DNA: TGCGCCAGCAGCTCCGTCAGCTACGAGCAGTACTTC.

This chain joins TRBV30 and TRBJ1-5, with 7 bases lining up with TRBD1. The V segment lost 0 bases and the J segment 5 bases; nucleotides outside the gene matches: 1. The CDR3 has 13 residues. Germline lookup yields CDR1 GTSNPN and CDR2 SVGIG (reference sequence). Written as DNA, the CDR3 is TGTGCCTGGAGTGTGCAGGGGGATCAGCCCCAGCATTTT. Its protein is CAWSVQGDQPQHF.